This TCR beta chain was identified in a study of regulatory T cells in long-lasting Graves disease. The sample holds a few counts of this clonotype. Building the TCR beta libraries relied on iRepertoire HTBI primers, and CDR3 regions underwent Arm-PCR. How the authors handled the data: Samples collectively showed fewer than 80 TRBV and 11 to 15 TRBJ segments. TCRdb passed the multiplex PCR reads through MiXCR, listing each CDR3 protein once. The V and J calls reflect TCRdb's pipeline rather than the authors' work. Of 350,000 to 500,000 distinct CDR3 sequences in the sample, approximately 22% were seen once. As for time point: persistent/refractory GD, antithyroid drugs over 5 years with positive TRAb. From RNA extracted from PBMCs, the TCR library was made. This sequence originates from a female donor with Graves disease. The sample was peripheral blood mononuclear cells (PBMCs), taken when the disease was refractory, from a patient treated with antithyroid drugs.

This chain's CDR3 is CASSLGTGRWAFF. As DNA, the CDR3 is TGTGCCAGCAGTTTGGGGACAGGGAGGTGGGCTTTCTTT. The genes are TRBV28 and TRBJ1-1; 9 bases fit TRBD1. Trimming took 3 bases from V and 11 from J; bases not matched to a gene: 7. Germline CDR1 MDHEN, CDR2 SYDVKM. This CDR3 has 13 residues.